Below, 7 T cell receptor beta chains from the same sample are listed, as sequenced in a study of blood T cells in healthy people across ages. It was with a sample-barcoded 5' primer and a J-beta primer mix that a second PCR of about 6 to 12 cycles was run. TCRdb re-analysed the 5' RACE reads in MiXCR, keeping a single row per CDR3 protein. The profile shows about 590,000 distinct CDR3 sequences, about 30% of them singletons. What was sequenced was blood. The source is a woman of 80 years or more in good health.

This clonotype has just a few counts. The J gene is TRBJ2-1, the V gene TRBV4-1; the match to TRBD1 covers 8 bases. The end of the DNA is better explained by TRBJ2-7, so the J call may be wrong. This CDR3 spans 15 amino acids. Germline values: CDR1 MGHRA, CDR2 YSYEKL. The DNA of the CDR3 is TGCGCCAGCAGCCAATCCGGGACAGGTTACAATGAGCAGTACTTC. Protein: CASSQSGTGYNEQYF.

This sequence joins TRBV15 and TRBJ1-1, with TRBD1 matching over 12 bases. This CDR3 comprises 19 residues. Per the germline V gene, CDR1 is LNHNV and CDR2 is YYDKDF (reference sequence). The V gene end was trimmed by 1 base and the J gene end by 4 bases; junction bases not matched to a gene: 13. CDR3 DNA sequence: TGTGCCACCAGCAGAGGTACCGGGACAGGGGGCCTTGGGGGCACTGAAGCTTTCTTT. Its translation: CATSRGTGTGGLGGTEAFF.

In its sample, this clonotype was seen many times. CDR3 nucleotides: TGTGCCAGCAGCCTTAGCGGGGGCCCTTGGAATGAGCAGTTCTTC. Amino acid sequence: CASSLSGGPWNEQFF. The rearrangement joins TRBV7-6 to TRBJ2-1, with 9 bases identical to TRBD2. With 5 bases clipped from V and 7 bases from J, the junction kept 9 bases outside the gene matches. The CDR3 runs to 15 residues. The germline V gene has CDR1 SGHVS and CDR2 FNYEAQ.

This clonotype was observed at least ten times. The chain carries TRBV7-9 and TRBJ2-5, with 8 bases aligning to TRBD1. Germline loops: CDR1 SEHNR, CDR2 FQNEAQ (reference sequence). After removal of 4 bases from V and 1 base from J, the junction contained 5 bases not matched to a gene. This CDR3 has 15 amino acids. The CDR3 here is CASSSGQGSQETQYF. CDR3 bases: TGTGCCAGCAGCTCCGGACAGGGTTCCCAAGAGACCCAGTACTTC.

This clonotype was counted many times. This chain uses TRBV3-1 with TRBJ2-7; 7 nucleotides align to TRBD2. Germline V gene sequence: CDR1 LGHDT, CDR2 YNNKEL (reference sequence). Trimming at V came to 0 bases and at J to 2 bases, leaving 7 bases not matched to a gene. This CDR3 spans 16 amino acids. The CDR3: CASSQESRGDPYEQYF. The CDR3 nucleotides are TGTGCCAGCAGCCAAGAAAGCCGGGGGGACCCCTACGAGCAGTACTTC.

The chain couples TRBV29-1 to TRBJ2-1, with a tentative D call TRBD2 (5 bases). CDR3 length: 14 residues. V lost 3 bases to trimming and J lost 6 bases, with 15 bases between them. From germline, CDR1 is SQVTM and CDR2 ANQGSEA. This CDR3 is CSVEEPSICNEQFF. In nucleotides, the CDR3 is TGCAGCGTTGAGGAGCCTAGCATTTGCAATGAGCAGTTCTTC.

CDR3 nucleotides: TGCAGCGTCCTAACAGGGGCTGTGAACACTGAAGCTTTCTTT. Amino acid sequence: CSVLTGAVNTEAFF. The V gene is TRBV29-1, the J gene TRBJ1-1; 7 bases fit TRBD1. The CDR3 has 14 amino acids. Per the germline V gene, CDR1 is SQVTM and CDR2 is ANQGSEA. V lost 6 bases to trimming and J lost 0 bases; unmatched junction nucleotides: 7. The variable domain in full, completed from reference TRBV29-1 and TRBJ1-1, reads SAVISQKPSRDICQRGTSLTIQCQVDSQVTMMFWYRQQPGQSLTLIATANQGSEATYESGFVIDKFPISRPNLTFSTLTVSNMSPEDSSIYLCSVLTGAVNTEAFFGQGTRLTVV.